Below are 7 T cell receptor beta chains sequenced from a single sample in a study of blood T cell repertoires in COVID-19. Measured with immunoSEQ multiplex PCR; TCRdb has only the in-frame clones, and not every one. The table has under 200,000 clones, approximately 92% seen once. Sequenced: peripheral blood. All receptors come from a man between 50 and 59 years old with acute or convalescent COVID-19.

This sequence joins TRBV19 and TRBJ1-5; D is perhaps TRBD1 (5 bases). From germline, CDR1 is LNHDA and CDR2 SQIVND (reference sequence). This CDR3 comprises 13 residues. Trimming cost V 7 bases and J 2 bases, with 9 bases left between them. DNA of the CDR3: TGTGCCAGTACATTAGGGGGCAATCAGCCCCAGCATTTT. It is translated as CASTLGGNQPQHF.

This chain links TRBV7-8 with TRBJ1-1; 8 bases agree with TRBD1. The germline V gene encodes CDR1 SGHVS and CDR2 FQNEAQ. J lost 4 bases, V lost 5 bases, and 6 bases had no gene match. This CDR3 has 14 amino acids. CDR3: CASSPGDRSTEAFF. The CDR3 DNA reads as TGTGCCAGCAGCCCCGGGGACAGGAGCACTGAAGCTTTCTTT.

The chain links TRBV3-1 (or the pseudogene TRBV3-2) to TRBJ2-3; D might be TRBD2 (6 bases). Trimming removed 2 bases from V and 0 bases from J, with 9 bases in between. Germline CDR1 and CDR2: LGHDT and YNNKEL (reference sequence). CDR3 length: 15 residues. In DNA form, the CDR3 reads TGTGCCAGCAGCCAAATGGCGGGAAGCACAGATACGCAGTATTTT. Translated, it gives CASSQMAGSTDTQYF.

The chain employs TRBV9 and TRBJ1-1; D gene ambiguous. The CDR3 extends over 14 amino acids. V shed 0 bases and J shed 0 bases, with 6 bases lying between them. Germline CDR1 reads SGDLS; CDR2 reads YYNGEE. CDR3 amino acids: CASSVGHMNTEAFF. In DNA form, the CDR3 reads TGTGCCAGCAGCGTAGGACACATGAACACTGAAGCTTTCTTT.

The rearrangement uses TRBV19 and TRBJ2-5; a possible D gene is TRBD1 (5 bases). The germline CDR1 and CDR2 sequences are LNHDA and SQIVND (reference sequence). The CDR3 is 13 amino acids. Deletions cut 4 bases from V and 2 bases from J, with 8 bases between. The CDR3 spells CASSRQHQETQYF. The CDR3 DNA reads as TGTGCCAGTAGTAGACAGCATCAAGAGACCCAGTACTTC.

The J gene is TRBJ1-5, the V gene TRBV28; D not resolved. V lost 8 bases and J lost 1, with 15 bases in between. Germline V gene data show CDR1 as MDHEN and CDR2 as SYDVKM. The CDR3 consists of 15 residues. CDR3 amino acids: CASGSLQRSNQPQHF. CDR3 DNA: TGTGCCAGCGGGTCTCTACAGCGGAGCAATCAGCCCCAGCATTTT.

The chain employs TRBV7-3 and TRBJ2-1; no clear D. This CDR3 is built from 13 residues. Germline assignment: CDR1 SGHTA and CDR2 FQGTGA. V was pared by 1 base and J by 8 bases, with 9 bases between. The CDR3 bases are TGTGCCAGCAGCTTAATTGGCCTGGATGAGCAGTTCTTC. Translation: CASSLIGLDEQFF.